Sequencing of this TCR beta chain was carried out in a study of cytomegalovirus exposure and HLA in healthy donors. The CDR3 sequence is 14 residues long. Germline V gene sequence: CDR1 KGHSH, CDR2 LQKENI. Trimming removed 6 bases at V and 4 bases at J, with 12 bases between. Comment on this clone: Antigen specificity is unknown.

The PCR made use of 60 Vbeta and 13 Jbeta primers. In the study's own analysis: Unique TCR beta chains numbered around 80 million in a later analysis, with around 10 million shared. TCRdb's table, derived via immunoSEQ multiplex PCR, lists solely in-frame clones and lacks some. V and J calls and clone size are those listed in that table; D and trimming were worked out from the DNA. The repertoire holds about 130,000 clones, with around 9% as singletons. General study points: Relative to the approximately 670-donor mean, N-insertions were reportedly fewer in an Asian-associated ancestry cluster in a later analysis. The productive fraction for most TCR beta V segments was about 90% or about 30% in an earlier analysis. When presence/absence was analysed, sequencing depth was taken to be roughly uniform across donors.

The TCR was taken from a middle-aged woman in good health and CMV-seropositive. Material: PBMCs. J is TRBJ1-4 and V is TRBV18; a weak D match, TRBD1 (6 bases). CDR3 amino acids: CASSPDRINEKLFF. The CDR3 DNA sequence: TGTGCCAGCTCCCCCGACAGGATTAATGAAAAACTGTTTTTT.